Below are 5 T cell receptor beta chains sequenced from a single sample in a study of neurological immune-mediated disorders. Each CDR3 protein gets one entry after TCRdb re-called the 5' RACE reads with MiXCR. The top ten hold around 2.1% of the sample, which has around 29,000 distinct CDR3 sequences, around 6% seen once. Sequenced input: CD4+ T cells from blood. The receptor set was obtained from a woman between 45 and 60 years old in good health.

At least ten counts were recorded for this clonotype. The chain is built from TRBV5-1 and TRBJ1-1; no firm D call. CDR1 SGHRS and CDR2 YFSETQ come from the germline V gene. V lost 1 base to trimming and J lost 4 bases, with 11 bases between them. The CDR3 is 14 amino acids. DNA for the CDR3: TGCGCCAGCAGCTTGAGACACGTCGGCACTGAAGCTTTCTTT. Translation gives CASSLRHVGTEAFF.

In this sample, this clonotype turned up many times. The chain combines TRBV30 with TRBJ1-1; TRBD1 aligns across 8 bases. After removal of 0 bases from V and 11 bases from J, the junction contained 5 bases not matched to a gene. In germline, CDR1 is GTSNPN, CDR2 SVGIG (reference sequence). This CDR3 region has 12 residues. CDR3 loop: CAWSVQGQAAFF. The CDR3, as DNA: TGTGCCTGGAGTGTACAGGGACAGGCGGCTTTCTTT. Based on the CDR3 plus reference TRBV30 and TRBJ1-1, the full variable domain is SQTIHQWPATLVQPVGSPLSLECTVEGTSNPNLYWYRQAAGRGLQLLFYSVGIGQISSEVPQNLSASRPQDRQFILSSKKLLLSDSGFYLCAWSVQGQAAFFGQGTRLTVV.

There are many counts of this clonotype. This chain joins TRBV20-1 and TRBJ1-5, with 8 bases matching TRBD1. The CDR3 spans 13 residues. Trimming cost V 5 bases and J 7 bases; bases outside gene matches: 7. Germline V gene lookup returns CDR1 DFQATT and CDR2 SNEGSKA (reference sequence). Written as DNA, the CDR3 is TGCAGTGCTGCCGGACAGGGAGCCCAGCCCCAGCATTTT. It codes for CSAAGQGAQPQHF.

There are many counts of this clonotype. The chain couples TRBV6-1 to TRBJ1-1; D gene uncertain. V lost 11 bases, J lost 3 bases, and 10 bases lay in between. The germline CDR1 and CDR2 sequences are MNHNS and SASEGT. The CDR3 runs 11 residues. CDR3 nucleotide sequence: TGTGCCTCCCCGGTATACACTGAAGCTTTCTTT. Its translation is CASPVYTEAFF.

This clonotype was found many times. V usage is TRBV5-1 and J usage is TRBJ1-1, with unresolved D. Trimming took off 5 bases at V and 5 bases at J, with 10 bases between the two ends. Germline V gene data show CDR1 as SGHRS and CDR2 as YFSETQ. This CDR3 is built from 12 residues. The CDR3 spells CASRVGGTEAFF. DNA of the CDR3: TGCGCCAGCAGGGTGGGAGGAACTGAAGCTTTCTTT.